This T cell receptor beta chain emerged from a study of human T cells and chemical hapten exposure. This clonotype was seen a handful of times. One entry per CDR3 protein, called by TCRdb with MiXCR from the RACE reads. Of about 170,000 distinct CDR3 sequences detected, about a quarter appear once; the ten largest clones hold around 1.9%. The CDR3 covers 15 residues. V lost 5 bases and J lost 7, with 18 bases in between. CDR1 is ENHRY and CDR2 is SYGVKD in the germline V gene. Stated time point: patch test 3, about 24 weeks after DPC sensitization. Treatment noted: therapeutic diphenylcyclopropenone sensitization with weekly scalp DPC.

Sequenced here: whole blood, sampled in connection with sensitization to the hapten diphenylcyclopropenone (DPC). The clonotype comes from a woman under 30 with alopecia areata. Some clones in this sample may be carry-over from other donors' samples. The chain employs TRBV10-3 and TRBJ2-1, with a possible D match to TRBD2 (7 bases). As DNA, the CDR3 is TGTGCCATCAGTTCACCCCTGGGAGGGGGTAATGAGCAGTTCTTC. This encodes CAISSPLGGGNEQFF.